The 8 T cell receptor beta chains presented below share a single source sample, sequenced in a study of OX40 agonist ivuxolimab in advanced cancers. Assay: immunoSEQ multiplex PCR; the TCRdb copy retains only in-frame clones and omits some. Of some 26,000 clones detected, 77% appear once; the ten largest clones hold roughly 18%. The material sequenced was CD4+ or CD8+ T cells sorted from blood, taken in a trial of the OX40 agonist ivuxolimab. These TCRs come from an adult with an advanced solid tumor such as melanoma, head and neck, liver or kidney cancer.

V usage is TRBV12-5 and J usage is TRBJ1-2; unclear D gene. Germline V gene lookup returns CDR1 LGHNT and CDR2 FRNRAP. V was cut by 6 bases and J by 3 bases, with 14 bases left in between. The CDR3 loop spans 14 amino acids. CDR3 protein: CASGLAGVDYGYTF. CDR3 sequence (DNA): TGTGCTAGTGGCCTCGCCGGGGTCGACTATGGCTACACCTTC.

The chain combines TRBV6-6 with TRBJ1-1, with D perhaps TRBD1 (5 bases). V lost 6 bases, J lost 7 bases, and 12 bases lay in between. The CDR3 totals 12 residues. CDR1 is MNHNY, CDR2 SVGAGI, per germline (reference sequence). The CDR3 nucleotides are TGTGCCAGCAGCCCAGACAGATTTGAAGCTTTCTTT. It specifies CASSPDRFEAFF.

This clone was seen a single time. The CDR3 DNA sequence: TGCGCCAGCAGCTTAGCAAGAGCCAATGAGCAGTTCTTC. Its protein is CASSLARANEQFF. The chain couples TRBV5-1 to TRBJ2-1, with D uncertain. Germline CDR1 is SGHRS and CDR2 is YFSETQ. CDR3 length equals 13 residues. V dropped 2 bases and J dropped 6 bases, with 9 bases sitting between them.

The V gene is TRBV5-5, the J gene TRBJ1-5; D possibly corresponds to TRBD1 (5 bases). CDR1 is SGHKS, CDR2 YYEKEE, per germline (reference sequence). Deletions cut 3 bases from V and 6 bases from J, with 19 bases between. The CDR3 length is 16 residues. The CDR3 sequence: CASSSSRRGGGQPQHF. The CDR3 DNA is TGTGCCAGCAGCTCGTCGCGAAGGGGCGGTGGTCAGCCCCAGCATTTT.

The CDR3 DNA is TGTGCCAGCAGTATCGTGGGAGGGCCCGCAGATACGCAGTATTTT. Its translation: CASSIVGGPADTQYF. The chain employs TRBV28 and TRBJ2-3, with 7 bases identical to TRBD2. Germline V gives CDR1 MDHEN, CDR2 SYDVKM. CDR3 size: 15 residues. J was trimmed by 4 bases and V by 5 bases; bases with no gene match: 9.

The chain has TRBV5-4 and TRBJ2-3; D might be TRBD1 (5 bases). This CDR3 region has 13 residues. Trimming took off 1 base at V and 6 bases at J, with 9 bases between the two ends. Germline values: CDR1 SGHNT, CDR2 YYREEE (reference sequence). The CDR3 is CASSLQGQDTQYF. The CDR3 DNA sequence: TGTGCCAGCAGCTTGCAGGGTCAGGATACGCAGTATTTT.

The chain combines TRBV6-5 with TRBJ2-5, with D tentatively TRBD1 (6 bases). The V and J ends lost 7 bases and 2 bases respectively, with 17 bases between them. This CDR3 has 15 amino acids. Germline lookup yields CDR1 MNHEY and CDR2 SVGAGI. The CDR3 loop is CASTWGQNVQETQYF. The CDR3 DNA is TGTGCCAGCACGTGGGGGCAAAACGTACAAGAGACCCAGTACTTC.

This clone was detected once. The chain combines TRBV18 with TRBJ2-1; 7 nucleotides agree with TRBD1. This CDR3 spans 14 amino acids. V shed 4 bases and J 6 bases; nucleotides not matched to a gene: 6. The germline gives CDR1 KGHSH, CDR2 LQKENI. The CDR3, as DNA: TGTGCCAGCTCACTAGGACAGGCGTTCAATGAGCAGTTCTTC. Protein sequence: CASSLGQAFNEQFF.